This T cell receptor (beta chain) was obtained from a study of cytomegalovirus exposure and HLA in healthy donors. Study conclusions and caveats: Later analysis demonstrated an association between a missense DCLRE1C variant and TCR beta V- and J-gene trimming. In a later analysis, roughly 17,000 TCR beta sequences were associated with HLA alleles at 0.05 false discovery rate.

Of note for this clone: The antigen is not known.

PCR used 60 Vbeta primers and 13 Jbeta primers. Profiling relied on immunoSEQ multiplex PCR, and the TCRdb table lists in-frame clones only, not all of them. The data hold 200,000 to 250,000 clones, with less than 85% observed a single time. Trimming took off 0 bases at V and 0 bases at J, with 7 bases between the two ends. CDR3 length: 15 amino acids. CDR1 and CDR2 from the germline V gene are SGHNT and YYREEE (reference sequence). The chain couples TRBV5-4 to TRBJ2-1; D uncertain. Sequencing was carried out using PBMCs. This TCR was recovered from a girl aged 2 to 10 in good health and CMV-seronegative. The chain's CDR3 is CASSLVPVSYNEQFF. CDR3 in DNA: TGTGCCAGCAGCTTGGTGCCAGTCTCCTACAATGAGCAGTTCTTC. The entire variable domain, with the rest obtained from reference TRBV5-4 and TRBJ2-1, is as follows: ETGVTQSPTHLIKTRGQQVTLRCSSQSGHNTVSWYQQALGQGPQFIFQYYREEENGRGNFPPRFSGLQFPNYSSELNVNALELDDSALYLCASSLVPVSYNEQFFGPGTRLTVL.